The entry that follows covers one TCR beta chain sequence. Its antigen is currently unknown. CDR1 is PRHDT, CDR2 FYEKMQ, per germline (reference sequence). Trimming pared 1 base from V and 6 bases from J, leaving 13 bases between. The CDR3 is 15 amino acids. This sample was included in a study of OX40 agonist ivuxolimab in advanced cancers. Overall study results and limits: Among patients with partial responses at 0.1-3.0 mg/kg, clonal expansion was among the lowest.

Data came from immunoSEQ multiplex PCR; TCRdb stores just in-frame clones and leaves some out. This sample yields tens of thousands of clones, of which roughly 87% are seen a single time; less than 20% belongs to the top ten. The gene calls are TRBV13 and TRBJ2-1; D perhaps matches TRBD2 (5 bases). This material consisted of CD4+ or CD8+ T cells sorted from blood, taken in a trial of the OX40 agonist ivuxolimab. The TCR comes from an adult with an advanced solid tumor such as melanoma, head and neck, liver or kidney cancer. DNA of the CDR3: TGTGCCAGCAGCTTAGAAGCTAGCTCGGCCAATGAGCAGTTCTTC. Its protein is CASSLEASSANEQFF.